What follows is one TCR beta chain and its context. Its antigen is still unknown. The V gene's germline CDR1 is MNHEY and CDR2 SVGAGI. The CDR3 is 13 residues long. The V gene lost 6 bases and the J gene lost 2 bases, with 10 bases spanning the gap. This sample is part of a study of regulatory and conventional T cells in RAG deficiency. Study-wide findings and caveats: Omenn syndrome and CID/AS patients had roughly 100-fold fewer unique Treg TCR beta sequences, versus about 10-fold elsewhere. Shannon entropy was markedly lower and Simpson indices higher in RAG-deficient patients than control T-cell subsets. In Omenn syndrome, sorted "Tregs" may be peripherally activated cells. Patient subsets had shorter CDR3s; Omenn Treg-Tconv overlap exceeded 90%.

Blood CD4+ CD25-low CD127-high conventional T cells supplied the genomic DNA template. Sequencing was performed with immunoSEQ multiplex PCR; in TCRdb, only in-frame clones are kept and a portion is missing. The data contain 30,000 to 35,000 clones, 75% to 80% of them singletons. This sample was also put to use in a study of regulatory T cells. That publication notes: The primer mix had 52 TRBV and 13 TRBJ primers.

This receptor was taken from a human donor in good health. The V call is TRBV6-5, the J call TRBJ1-2, with D unclear. What was sequenced was CD4+ effector T cells sorted from blood. The CDR3 sequence: CASSPTENYGYTF. The DNA for the CDR3 is TGTGCCAGCAGCCCAACAGAGAACTATGGCTACACCTTC.